These 6 T cell receptor beta chains were all obtained from the same sample, sequenced in a study of monozygotic twins with inflammatory bowel disease. TCRdb re-called the 5' RACE reads and shows each CDR3 protein once, DNA omitted. This sample's table has a few hundred thousand distinct CDR3 sequences. Sequencing was carried out using blood. The source of these receptors is a human donor with ulcerative colitis or Crohn's disease, or a healthy co-twin of an affected twin (not recorded which).

The CDR3 reads CSAKRDRGDQETQYF. The genes are TRBV20-1 and TRBJ2-5; TCRdb indicates TRBD1, and absent DNA this call remains unverified. The CDR3 is 15 residues long. Looked up from germline, CDR1 is DFQATT and CDR2 is SNEGSKA (reference sequence).

The chain recombines TRBV6-5 with TRBJ1-2; TCRdb's assignment of TRBD1 cannot be checked, as there is no DNA. Germline V gene lookup returns CDR1 MNHEY and CDR2 SVGAGI. The CDR3 has 15 residues. The CDR3 here is CASSYSLGGNYGYTF.

The chain has TRBV20-1 and TRBJ2-7. The CDR3 totals 13 residues. The V gene's germline CDR1 is DFQATT and CDR2 SNEGSKA (reference sequence). The CDR3 here is CSASVAGPDEQYF.

The chain is built from TRBV28 and TRBJ2-3; checking the TCRdb D call of TRBD2 is not possible without DNA. The CDR3 contains 16 residues. From germline, CDR1 is MDHEN and CDR2 SYDVKM. The CDR3: CASSLSGGFRTDTQYF.

The chain couples TRBV12-3 or TRBV12-4 to TRBJ2-2; there is no DNA to check the TCRdb D call of TRBD1. The CDR3 extends over 14 amino acids. The CDR3 protein is CASRPDRGLGELFF.

This chain uses TRBV20-1 with TRBJ2-7. Looked up from germline, CDR1 is DFQATT and CDR2 is SNEGSKA (reference sequence). This CDR3 spans 11 amino acids. CDR3 sequence reads: CSARLGYEQYF.